A single sample gave rise to the 19 T cell receptor beta chains below, sequenced in a study of CDR3 diversity in severe acne. MiXCR, run by TCRdb on the PCR reads, gives a single entry per CDR3 protein. The data contain some 84,000 distinct CDR3 sequences, 45% to 55% of them seen just once; the ten biggest clones take up roughly a tenth. The specimen was blood. These receptors were obtained from a male donor in good health, serving as a control.

V usage is TRBV2 and J usage is TRBJ1-5; tentative D call: TRBD1 (5 bases). V lost 3 bases and J 2 bases, leaving 8 bases between the germline ends. CDR1 is SNHLY, CDR2 FYNNEI, per germline. The CDR3 has 14 residues. The CDR3 coding sequence is TGTGCCAGCAGTGAGCGGGGGGGCAATCAGCCCCAGCATTTT. As protein: CASSERGGNQPQHF.

This chain links TRBV7-8 with TRBJ2-7; D ambiguous. Germline V lookup: CDR1 SGHVS, CDR2 FQNEAQ. Trimming removed 5 bases at V and 7 bases at J, with 18 bases between. This CDR3 comprises 14 residues. In DNA, the CDR3 is TGTGCCAGCAGCCCCCAGGTGGATGGTTGGGAGCAGTACTTC. This translates into CASSPQVDGWEQYF.

V usage is TRBV4-1 and J usage is TRBJ2-2; D unclear. Trimming pared 1 base from V and 4 bases from J, leaving 10 bases between. The CDR3 runs to 15 residues. Germline CDR1 reads MGHRA; CDR2 reads YSYEKL. This chain's CDR3 is CASSQGVQTTGELFF. The CDR3 nucleotides are TGCGCCAGCAGCCAAGGAGTCCAGACCACCGGGGAGCTGTTTTTT.

A note on this clonotype: One end of the junction varies from germline; a read error may be responsible. This chain joins TRBV20-1 and TRBJ2-5; 10 nucleotides match TRBD2. The CDR3 length is 14 residues. Germline V CDR1 and CDR2: DFQATT, SNEGSKA (reference sequence). The CDR3 bases are TGCAGTGCAAGAGGGGCTAGCGGGAGTAGGGAGCAGTACTTC. This sequence encodes CSARGASGSREQYF.

For this clonotype: A single base separates this from a much larger clone, so it may be a read error. The V call is TRBV2, the J call TRBJ1-2; D remains ambiguous. V lost 5 bases and J lost 6, with 13 bases in between. Germline CDR1 reads SNHLY; CDR2 reads FYNNEI. This CDR3 comprises 13 residues. The CDR3, as DNA: TGTGCCAGCAGTATCCATCAGAACGATGGCTACACCTTC. This codes for CASSIHQNDGYTF.

This chain uses TRBV20-1 with TRBJ2-3; perhaps D is TRBD1 or TRBD2 (5 bases each). V was cut by 5 bases and J by 3 bases, with 15 bases left in between. Germline loops: CDR1 DFQATT, CDR2 SNEGSKA (reference sequence). The CDR3 is made up of 14 amino acids. Written as DNA, the CDR3 is TGCAGTGCTGGTGGGGGTTTAGCGACAGATACGCAGTATTTT. Its translation: CSAGGGLATDTQYF.

The J gene is TRBJ2-7, the V gene TRBV11-2; 10 bases match TRBD2. CDR3 length: 16 amino acids. Germline CDR1 is SGHAT and CDR2 is FQNNGV. J gave up 5 bases and V 5 bases, and 12 bases lay outside the gene matches. The CDR3 spells CASSLQGVGTSDEQYF. CDR3 bases: TGTGCCAGCAGCCTGCAGGGCGTCGGGACTAGCGACGAGCAGTACTTC.

This chain links TRBV6-1 with TRBJ2-5; no firm D call. V lost 8 bases and J lost 5, with 15 bases in between. Germline loops: CDR1 MNHNS, CDR2 SASEGT. This CDR3 spans 13 amino acids. The CDR3 loop reads CASGSGPRETQYF. CDR3 nucleotide sequence: TGTGCCAGCGGATCGGGCCCGAGGGAGACCCAGTACTTC.

Of note for this clonotype: The junction and the germline gene differ at one end; a read error may be behind it. CDR3 coding DNA: TGTGCCAGCAGCTTGGCGGAGAACACCGGGGAGCTGCTTTTT. Protein product: CASSLAENTGELLF. The chain links TRBV5-5 to TRBJ2-2; weak D call: TRBD2 (5 bases). The CDR3 extends over 14 amino acids. Germline assignment: CDR1 SGHKS and CDR2 YYEKEE (reference sequence).

Remarks on this clonotype: The germline gene is not matched at one end of the junction; a read error may be the cause. The chain is built from TRBV25-1 and TRBJ2-4, with D unclear. CDR3 size: 12 residues. Per germline, CDR1 MGHDK and CDR2 SYGVNS. The CDR3 spells CASSGQRLQDGF. The DNA of the CDR3 is TGTGCCAGCAGTGGCCAGAGACTCCAGGACGGTTTC.

This clonotype has a single count. Here the CDR3 reads CGQNQGWYYGYTF. For the CDR3, the DNA is TGCGGCCAAAACCAGGGGTGGTACTATGGCTACACCTTC. The chain carries TRBV20-1 and TRBJ1-2; D is possibly TRBD1 (6 bases). Per the germline V gene, CDR1 is DFQATT and CDR2 is SNEGSKA (reference sequence). This CDR3 region has 13 residues.

Within the sample, this clonotype is medium-sized. The chain uses TRBV15 and TRBJ2-5; D may be TRBD1 (6 bases). The CDR3 spans 15 residues. CDR1 and CDR2 (germline): LNHNV, YYDKDF (reference sequence). Trimming cost V 0 bases and J 5 bases, with 13 bases left between them. The CDR3 bases are TGTGCCACCAGCAGAGAACAGGGTGTTGGCGAGACCCAGTACTTC. Encoded protein: CATSREQGVGETQYF. Together with reference TRBV15 and TRBJ2-5, the CDR3 gives the full variable domain: DAMVIQNPRYQVTQFGKPVTLSCSQTLNHNVMYWYQQKSSQAPKLLFHYYDKDFNNEADTPDNFQSRRPNTSFCFLDIRSPGLGDTAMYLCATSREQGVGETQYFGPGTRLLVL.

The chain uses TRBV29-1 and TRBJ1-1; the D is unclear. Trimming stripped 6 bases from V and 2 bases from J, with 13 bases between. This CDR3 region has 13 residues. CDR1 is SQVTM and CDR2 is ANQGSEA in the germline V gene. The CDR3 DNA follows: TGCAGCGTGGTCGATCCAACTAACACTGAAGCTTTCTTT. Translating it yields CSVVDPTNTEAFF.

A few counts support this clonotype. The chain is built from TRBV5-1 and TRBJ1-1; TRBD1 is a possible D gene (6 bases). Trimming left V 4 bases short and J 2 bases short, with 12 bases between. CDR3 length: 14 residues. Germline V lookup: CDR1 SGHRS, CDR2 YFSETQ. CDR3 protein: CASSRLQGNTEAFF. Here the CDR3 DNA reads TGCGCCAGCAGCCGTTTACAGGGAAACACTGAAGCTTTCTTT.

This clonotype occurred a few times. The chain has TRBV20-1 and TRBJ1-1; the D gene is possibly TRBD1 (6 bases). This CDR3 comprises 11 residues. V was trimmed by 5 bases and J by 4 bases, leaving 8 bases between them. Germline V gene data show CDR1 as DFQATT and CDR2 as SNEGSKA (reference sequence). CDR3 nucleotides: TGCAGTGCTTACAGGGTCACTGAAGCTTTCTTT. Amino acids: CSAYRVTEAFF.

For this clonotype: Because the CDR3's place on the DNA is in doubt, the DNA is left out and the CDR3 is given as listed by TCRdb. The chain employs TRBV7-2 and TRBJ2-7; TRBD1 was called by the table and not checked on the DNA. CDR1 and CDR2 from the germline V gene are SGHTA and FQGNSA. Both ends counted, the CDR3 spans 20 residues. This CDR3 reads CASSFYICSARDRVEVEQYF.

This clonotype came up many times. This chain joins TRBV6-1 and TRBJ2-3; TRBD2 aligns across 14 bases. This CDR3 region has 16 residues. The V and J ends lost 1 base and 7 bases, in that order; junction bases with no gene match: 4. Per the germline V gene, CDR1 is MNHNS and CDR2 is SASEGT. CDR3 protein: CASSEGTSGRWHTQYF. The CDR3 DNA is TGTGCCAGCAGTGAAGGGACTAGCGGGAGGTGGCATACGCAGTATTTT.

This clonotype was found once. This sequence joins TRBV7-3 and TRBJ1-6; D is perhaps TRBD1 (5 bases). V lost 6 bases, J lost 10 bases, and 13 bases lay in between. Germline V gene lookup returns CDR1 SGHTA and CDR2 FQGTGA. The CDR3 is 13 residues long. DNA of the CDR3: TGTGCCAGCAGTTTGACCAGGGAGTCACCCCTCCACTTT. Protein product: CASSLTRESPLHF.

CDR3 in DNA: TGTGCCAGTAGGGCCGGGACGGAGTATGGCTACACCTTC. Encoded protein: CASRAGTEYGYTF. V is TRBV19 and J is TRBJ1-2, with D possibly being TRBD1 (5 bases). Between the trimmed V and J ends, which lost 6 bases and 5 bases, there was a span of 13 bases. The CDR3 covers 13 residues. Germline CDR1 LNHDA, CDR2 SQIVND (reference sequence).